This T cell receptor (beta chain) was obtained from a study of CD8 T cells in ankylosing spondylitis. Via MiXCR, TCRdb re-called the 5' RACE reads, giving one row per CDR3 protein. The sample holds some 200,000 distinct CDR3 sequences, roughly 13% seen once. The source of this sequence is a male donor with ankylosing spondylitis or in good health (not recorded which). Source material: blood, either unsorted or a sorted T cell fraction (not recorded which).

This CDR3 is CASQRTQNTGELFF. CDR3 DNA: TGTGCCAGCCAACGGACCCAAAACACCGGGGAGCTGTTTTTT. The chain employs TRBV12-3 or TRBV12-4 and TRBJ2-2; D not resolved. The ends were cut back, 8 bases at V and 2 bases at J, with 12 bases in the middle. CDR3 size: 14 residues.